This T cell receptor beta chain derives from a study of Ad26.COV2.S vaccination and SARS-CoV-2 variants (dated by TCRdb to about 2021). For the wider study: Sequencing of the TCRbeta repertoire served to evaluate the specificity and breadth of SARS-CoV-2-reactive T cell receptors following Ad26.COV2.S vaccination. A total of approximately 30 samples were included in the TCR-sequenced set, comprising roughly 20 Ad26.COV2.S vaccine recipients, 5 placebo recipients and 8 SARS-CoV-2 convalescent individuals.

The time point label of this sample denotes: individuals recovered from natural SARS-CoV-2 infection. The immunoSEQ Assay was the method used to sequence TCRbeta CDR3 regions. After extraction, genomic DNA underwent amplification by bias-controlled multiplex PCR, followed by high-throughput sequencing. From the authors' description of their analysis: To quantify the absolute abundance of every unique TCRbeta CDR3 region, sequences were collapsed and filtered. T cell fraction was estimated by normalizing TCRbeta template counts to usable DNA, which was measured by amplifying reference genes present in all nucleated cells. Repertoire TCRs were annotated as SARS-CoV-2-specific by exact matching of V gene, CDR3 amino acid sequence and J gene to a known reactive TCR set. The reference SARS-CoV-2 TCR set came from MIRA and was filtered for enrichment in COVID-19-positive ImmuneCODE repertoires, removing public or cross-reactive TCRs. Using the MIRA antigens, annotated TCRs were further analysed by specific ORF or by position within an ORF. Breadth was defined as the number of annotated unique rearrangements divided by the total number of unique productive rearrangements, and depth was defined as the summed frequency of the annotated unique rearrangements. Two-sided Wilcoxon rank-sum tests were used to compare TCR breadth between groups. The clones in this table, taken by TCRdb from immuneACCESS, are in-frame only. Not every clone is retained; where verified, under half of the shortfall comes from an unresolved V gene, and the cause of the rest is unknown. V, J and clone size reflect that table, while D and trimming were determined from the DNA. The sample includes over 85,000 clones, with around 82% observed a single time. Of the sample, about 15% falls within the top ten clones.

Notes on this clone: No cognate antigen has been identified for it. Base qualities are not recorded, but no much larger clone differs from it by a single base.

Including cysteine and phenylalanine, the CDR3 has 16 amino acids. The read is trimmed to its CDR3 DNA, 48 bases read in frame from base 1. According to the germline V gene, CDR1 reads SGHNT and CDR2 reads YENEEA. V trim: 5 bases; J trim: 0 bases; unmatched bases: 3. Broader findings and caveats from the paper: Vaccine and placebo recipients had similar non-spike TCR breadth, a finding consistent with the vaccine containing only spike. Substantial breadth of spike-specific CD8+ and CD4+ T cell responses was reported after vaccination. Higher spike-specific TCR breadth was observed in Ad26.COV2.S recipients than in placebo recipients (P = 0.0014). The authors noted that the TCR breadth and depth analyses may have underestimated total T cell responses.

The receptor's source is a human donor who had recovered from COVID-19. The chain uses TRBV11-3 and TRBJ2-3; TRBD2 fits 12 bases in the junction. Specimen: peripheral blood, collected after recovery from COVID-19. The CDR3 protein: CASSRGTSGSTDTQYF. The nucleotide sequence is given as TGTGCCAGCAGCCGTGGGACTAGCGGGAGCACAGATACGCAGTATTTT.